The 31 T cell receptor beta chains in this list originate from one sample, sequenced in a study of T cell changes during pregnancy in multiple sclerosis. TCRdb's table, derived via immunoSEQ multiplex PCR, lists solely in-frame clones and lacks some. The sample includes 47,000 or so clones, around 90% of them seen just once. The sample in question was peripheral blood, obtained after pregnancy. The receptors were sampled from a female donor in good health, enrolled as a control in a pregnancy study.

The V and J genes are TRBV27 and TRBJ1-5; no definite D call. The ends were cut back, 10 bases at V and 0 bases at J, with 22 bases in the middle. This CDR3 has 17 residues. Germline V gives CDR1 MNHEY, CDR2 SMNVEV (reference sequence). DNA of the CDR3: TGTGCCACCTTTTCTAGCCAGGCGGCGTATAGCAATCAGCCCCAGCATTTT. Translating it yields CATFSSQAAYSNQPQHF.

The gene calls are TRBV5-1 and TRBJ2-5; TRBD1 agrees at 7 bases. The V segment lost 7 bases and the J segment 5 bases; nucleotides outside the gene matches: 2. The CDR3 has 11 amino acids. The germline V gene encodes CDR1 SGHRS and CDR2 YFSETQ. The CDR3 sequence: CASRGQETQYF. CDR3 nucleotides: TGCGCCAGCCGGGGACAGGAGACCCAGTACTTC. The entire variable domain, with the rest obtained from reference TRBV5-1 and TRBJ2-5, is as follows: KAGVTQTPRYLIKTRGQQVTLSCSPISGHRSVSWYQQTPGQGLQFLFEYFSETQRNKGNFPGRFSGRQFSNSRSEMNVSTLELGDSALYLCASRGQETQYFGPGTRLLVL.

The chain carries TRBV11-1 and TRBJ2-5, with TRBD2 identical over 7 bases. V shed 6 bases and J 2 bases; nucleotides not matched to a gene: 9. Per germline, CDR1 SGHAT and CDR2 FQDESV (reference sequence). The CDR3 loop spans 15 amino acids. The CDR3 spells CASRPRRGLQETQYF. For the CDR3, the DNA is TGTGCCAGCAGGCCGAGGCGGGGGTTACAAGAGACCCAGTACTTC.

The rearrangement uses TRBV25-1 and TRBJ1-1; the D is unclear. From germline, CDR1 is MGHDK and CDR2 SYGVNS. Trimming took off 2 bases at V and 0 bases at J, with 7 bases between the two ends. The CDR3 runs 14 residues. CDR3 amino acids: CASSENSMNTEAFF. The CDR3 coding sequence is TGTGCCAGCAGTGAAAACAGCATGAACACTGAAGCTTTCTTT.

The rearrangement links TRBV6-5 to TRBJ1-1; a weak D match, TRBD1 (6 bases). Trimming left V 7 bases short and J 2 bases short, with 17 bases between. CDR1 and CDR2 from the germline V gene are MNHEY and SVGAGI. This CDR3 is 15 amino acids long. The CDR3 here is CASTPGGGGNTEAFF. As DNA, the CDR3 is TGTGCCAGCACCCCGGGAGGGGGTGGTAACACTGAAGCTTTCTTT.

The CDR3 spells CASSLGSGPHQETQYF. The CDR3 bases are TGTGCCAGCAGCTTGGGGAGCGGTCCCCACCAAGAGACCCAGTACTTC. The chain couples TRBV7-2 to TRBJ2-5; possibly TRBD2 for D (5 bases). This CDR3 has 16 amino acids. Germline V gives CDR1 SGHTA, CDR2 FQGNSA. V was shortened by 3 bases and J by 0 bases, with 14 bases between the two germline ends.

The rearrangement uses TRBV4-2 and TRBJ2-5; TRBD2 aligns across 13 bases. Trimming took 4 bases from V and 0 from J; bases not matched to a gene: 11. The CDR3 sequence is 19 residues long. CDR1 is LGHNA and CDR2 is YNFKEQ in the germline V gene. The CDR3 DNA reads as TGTGCCAGCAGCCGACCCGGACTAGCGGGGGCCAATGACCAAGAGACCCAGTACTTC. This sequence encodes CASSRPGLAGANDQETQYF.

V is TRBV6-6 and J is TRBJ1-5; a weak D match, TRBD1 (5 bases). The germline V and J ends were trimmed by 6 bases and 0 bases, with 15 bases remaining between them. The CDR3 totals 16 residues. Germline CDR1 reads MNHNY; CDR2 reads SVGAGI (reference sequence). The CDR3 nucleotides read TGTGCCAGCAGCTTCTCAGGGTCGTATAGCAATCAGCCCCAGCATTTT. Amino acid sequence: CASSFSGSYSNQPQHF.

This rearrangement joins TRBV6-5 to TRBJ1-3; D remains unclear. V was trimmed by 6 bases and J by 0 bases, leaving 6 bases between them. Germline V lookup: CDR1 MNHEY, CDR2 SVGAGI. The CDR3 contains 13 residues. The CDR3 region is CASRRYSGNTIYF. In DNA, the CDR3 is TGTGCCAGCAGACGGTACTCTGGAAACACCATATATTTT.

The chain has TRBV4-2 and TRBJ2-2; D possibly corresponds to TRBD2 (7 bases). Trimming pared 2 bases from V and 5 bases from J, leaving 18 bases between. The CDR3 contains 17 residues. CDR1 LGHNA and CDR2 YNFKEQ come from the germline V gene. The CDR3 bases are TGTGCCAGCAGCCAAACGGTGGGGGGGCCGTTGACCGGGGAGCTGTTTTTT. It encodes CASSQTVGGPLTGELFF.

The chain couples TRBV2 to TRBJ2-7, with a possible D match to TRBD1 (5 bases). Germline loops: CDR1 SNHLY, CDR2 FYNNEI. Trimming removed 6 bases from V and 1 base from J, with 10 bases in between. The CDR3 runs 13 residues. The DNA for the CDR3 is TGTGCCAGCAGCCTGACAGTTTCCTACGAGCAGTACTTC. It specifies CASSLTVSYEQYF.

The chain joins TRBV27 to TRBJ1-2; D ambiguous. The CDR3 sequence is 17 residues long. Trimming removed 4 bases from V and 4 bases from J, with 22 bases in between. CDR1 MNHEY and CDR2 SMNVEV come from the germline V gene (reference sequence). DNA of the CDR3: TGTGCCAGCAGTTCCTCAACCGCGGAGTGGAGCCCCTATGGCTACACCTTC. This translates into CASSSSTAEWSPYGYTF.

The V gene is TRBV23-1, the J gene TRBJ1-2, with D possibly TRBD1 on 6 matching bases. TRBV23-1 is an open reading frame whose function is uncertain. V was trimmed by 10 bases and J by 8 bases, leaving 17 bases between them. The CDR3 contains 12 residues. CDR3 residues: CATRGGLGGYTF. The DNA for the CDR3 is TGCGCCACCCGGGGGGGGCTGGGCGGCTACACCTTC.

The chain joins TRBV4-2 to TRBJ2-5; maybe TRBD1 (6 bases). Germline CDR1 is LGHNA and CDR2 is YNFKEQ. V lost 1 base and J 1 base, leaving 13 bases between the germline ends. This CDR3 has 16 residues. The CDR3 loop is CASSQVGRGSQETQYF. As DNA, the CDR3 is TGTGCCAGCAGCCAAGTGGGCAGGGGAAGCCAAGAGACCCAGTACTTC.

This chain connects TRBV10-3 to TRBJ1-1; TRBD1 matches 7 bases. This CDR3 has 17 residues. V gave up 2 bases and J gave up 1 base; unmatched junction bases: 10. Germline V gives CDR1 ENHRY, CDR2 SYGVKD. The CDR3 protein is CAISEEQGIGGNTEAFF. The CDR3 DNA reads as TGTGCCATCAGTGAGGAACAGGGGATTGGGGGGAACACTGAAGCTTTCTTT.

The chain recombines TRBV10-3 with TRBJ1-5; D may be TRBD1 (5 bases). CDR1 is ENHRY and CDR2 is SYGVKD in the germline V gene. The germline V and J ends were trimmed by 6 bases and 7 bases, with 16 bases remaining between them. This CDR3 is built from 14 residues. CDR3 residues: CAISLTVGGQPQHF. CDR3 nucleotide sequence: TGTGCCATCAGCTTAACGGTGGGGGGGCAGCCCCAGCATTTT.

This clone was found once. The chain carries TRBV11-1 and TRBJ2-6; D may be TRBD1 (5 bases). Trimming took off 5 bases at V and 1 base at J, with 18 bases between the two ends. The CDR3 runs to 18 residues. Looked up from germline, CDR1 is SGHAT and CDR2 is FQDESV (reference sequence). The CDR3: CASSPGFQGLSGANVLTF. CDR3 in DNA: TGTGCCAGCAGCCCGGGTTTTCAGGGCCTATCTGGGGCCAACGTCCTGACTTTC.

The gene calls are TRBV6-1 and TRBJ2-7; 7 bases match TRBD1. Looked up from germline, CDR1 is MNHNS and CDR2 is SASEGT. The CDR3 is 15 amino acids. V lost 1 base and J lost 4; bases outside the gene matches: 7. As DNA, the CDR3 is TGTGCCAGCAGTGAAGAGTTAGGGGGCAGGTACGAGCAGTACTTC. Amino acid sequence: CASSEELGGRYEQYF.

The chain joins TRBV7-3 to TRBJ2-3; 9 nucleotides align to TRBD2. The CDR3 sequence is 17 residues long. CDR1 is SGHTA, CDR2 FQGTGA, per germline. Trimming removed 5 bases from V and 2 bases from J; junction bases left unmatched: 11. CDR3 in amino acids: CASSPRGWTSDTDTQYF. CDR3 nucleotide sequence: TGTGCCAGCAGCCCCAGGGGGTGGACTAGCGACACAGATACGCAGTATTTT.

V is TRBV9 and J is TRBJ1-5, with 8 nucleotides matching TRBD1. Per germline, CDR1 SGDLS and CDR2 YYNGEE. The CDR3 loop spans 15 amino acids. V gave up 3 bases and J gave up 3 bases; unmatched junction bases: 5. DNA for the CDR3: TGTGCCAGCAGCGCCGGGACAGGCCTCAATCAGCCCCAGCATTTT. Translation: CASSAGTGLNQPQHF.

The chain recombines TRBV9 with TRBJ1-1, with TRBD1 as a possible D gene (5 bases). Germline V gene lookup returns CDR1 SGDLS and CDR2 YYNGEE. The CDR3 is made up of 15 amino acids. Trimming cost V 3 bases and J 5 bases, with 17 bases left between them. In DNA, the CDR3 is TGTGCCAGCAGCGGAGCAGGAGGGGCAGGGACTGAAGCTTTCTTT. Its translation: CASSGAGGAGTEAFF.

This clone turned up a few times. The chain combines TRBV11-1 with TRBJ2-7; TRBD2 matches at 7 bases. Germline CDR1 and CDR2: SGHAT and FQDESV (reference sequence). CDR3 length equals 16 residues. V shed 5 bases, J shed 2 bases, and the junction held 12 bases outside the gene matches. CDR3 coding DNA: TGTGCCAGCAGCCGGGGAGGGATACAGGATACCTACGAGCAGTACTTC. Translating gives CASSRGGIQDTYEQYF.

The chain recombines TRBV18 with TRBJ1-1; TRBD1 agrees at 7 bases. Germline CDR1 reads KGHSH; CDR2 reads LQKENI. V lost 3 bases and J lost 6; bases outside the gene matches: 10. There are 15 residues in the CDR3. In DNA form, the CDR3 reads TGTGCCAGCTCACCGGAACCCAGGGGGGTGGCTGAAGCTTTCTTT. The encoded protein is CASSPEPRGVAEAFF.

The chain recombines TRBV5-1 with TRBJ1-2; 9 bases align to TRBD1. The CDR3 spans 15 residues. J lost 4 bases, V lost 4 bases, and 8 bases had no gene match. CDR1 SGHRS and CDR2 YFSETQ come from the germline V gene. This CDR3 reads CASSPFGQGSYGYTF. DNA of the CDR3: TGCGCCAGCAGCCCCTTCGGACAGGGGTCCTATGGCTACACCTTC.

The chain joins TRBV6-5 to TRBJ2-5; TRBD1 agrees at 10 bases. V lost 5 bases and J lost 4; bases outside the gene matches: 7. Looked up from germline, CDR1 is MNHEY and CDR2 is SVGAGI. The CDR3 runs 15 residues. The CDR3 region is CASSTPGQGRETQYF. CDR3 nucleotides: TGTGCCAGCAGTACACCGGGACAGGGGCGAGAGACCCAGTACTTC.

This chain uses TRBV30 with TRBJ2-7; tentative D call: TRBD2 (5 bases). CDR3 size: 14 residues. V lost 7 bases, J lost 6 bases, and 22 bases lay in between. Germline V CDR1 and CDR2: GTSNPN, SVGIG (reference sequence). CDR3 in DNA: TGTGCCTTGGGGAGCGGAGGCCACTTGGGCGAGCAGTACTTC. It specifies CALGSGGHLGEQYF.

V is TRBV5-6 and J is TRBJ2-7; D gene uncertain. CDR3 length: 15 amino acids. In germline, CDR1 is SGHDT, CDR2 YYEEEE. The V end was cut by 0 bases, the J end by 6 bases, with 16 bases between. The CDR3 loop reads CASSLAILRVREQYF. In DNA, the CDR3 is TGTGCCAGCAGCTTGGCCATCCTTAGAGTACGCGAGCAGTACTTC.

CDR3 in DNA: TGTGCCACCAGCAGTCGAAGGGGAGATACGCAGTATTTT. Translation: CATSSRRGDTQYF. The V gene is TRBV15, the J gene TRBJ2-3, with TRBD1 as a possible D gene (5 bases). The germline V gene has CDR1 LNHNV and CDR2 YYDKDF (reference sequence). Trimming pared 3 bases from V and 5 bases from J, leaving 9 bases between. The CDR3 loop spans 13 amino acids. Using reference TRBV15 and TRBJ2-3 for the parts outside the CDR3, the full variable domain is DAMVIQNPRYQVTQFGKPVTLSCSQTLNHNVMYWYQQKSSQAPKLLFHYYDKDFNNEADTPDNFQSRRPNTSFCFLDIRSPGLGDTAMYLCATSSRRGDTQYFGPGTRLTVL.

The rearrangement uses TRBV15 and TRBJ2-3; 9 bases fit TRBD1. This CDR3 is built from 16 residues. Trimming at V came to 1 base and at J to 5 bases, leaving 7 bases not matched to a gene. The germline gives CDR1 LNHNV, CDR2 YYDKDF (reference sequence). Here the CDR3 reads CATSRGWDRDKDTQYF. For the CDR3, the DNA is TGTGCCACCAGCAGAGGATGGGACAGGGACAAAGATACGCAGTATTTT.

The chain links TRBV6-5 to TRBJ2-5; 8 bases are shared with TRBD1. CDR3 length equals 16 residues. CDR1 MNHEY and CDR2 SVGAGI come from the germline V gene. Losses at the gene ends were 0 bases for V and 5 bases for J; bases not matched to a gene: 8. As DNA, the CDR3 is TGTGCCAGCAGTTACTCTGCAGGGGGCATTTTGGAGACCCAGTACTTC. This gives the protein CASSYSAGGILETQYF.

This chain connects TRBV7-2 to TRBJ2-2, with D possibly being TRBD1 (6 bases). The CDR3 runs 18 residues. In germline, CDR1 is SGHTA, CDR2 FQGNSA. V gave up 3 bases and J gave up 0 bases, with 17 bases separating them. The CDR3 is CASSFLPRTAANTGELFF. In DNA, the CDR3 is TGTGCCAGCAGCTTCCTCCCCAGGACAGCGGCGAACACCGGGGAGCTGTTTTTT.